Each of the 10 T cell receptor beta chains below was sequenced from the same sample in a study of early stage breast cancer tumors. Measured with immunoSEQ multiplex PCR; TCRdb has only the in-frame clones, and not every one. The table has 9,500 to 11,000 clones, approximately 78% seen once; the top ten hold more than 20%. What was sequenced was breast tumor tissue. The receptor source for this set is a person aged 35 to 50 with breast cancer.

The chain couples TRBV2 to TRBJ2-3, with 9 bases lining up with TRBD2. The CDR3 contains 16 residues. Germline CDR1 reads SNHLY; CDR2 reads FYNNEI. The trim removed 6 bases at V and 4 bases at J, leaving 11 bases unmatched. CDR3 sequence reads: CASRGLAPGGADTQYF. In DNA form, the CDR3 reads TGTGCCAGCAGAGGACTAGCGCCCGGAGGGGCAGATACGCAGTATTTT.

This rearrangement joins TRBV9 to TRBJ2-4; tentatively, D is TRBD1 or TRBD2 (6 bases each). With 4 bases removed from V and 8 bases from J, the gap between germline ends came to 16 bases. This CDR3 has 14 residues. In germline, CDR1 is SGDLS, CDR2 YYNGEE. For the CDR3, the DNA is TGTGCCAGCAGCTCCCAACAAAGGGGGGACATTCAGTACTTC. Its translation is CASSSQQRGDIQYF. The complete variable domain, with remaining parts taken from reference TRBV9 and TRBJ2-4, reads DSGVTQTPKHLITATGQRVTLRCSPRSGDLSVYWYQQSLDQGLQFLIQYYNGEERAKGNILERFSAQQFPDLHSELNLSSLELGDSALYFCASSSQQRGDIQYFGAGTRLSVL.

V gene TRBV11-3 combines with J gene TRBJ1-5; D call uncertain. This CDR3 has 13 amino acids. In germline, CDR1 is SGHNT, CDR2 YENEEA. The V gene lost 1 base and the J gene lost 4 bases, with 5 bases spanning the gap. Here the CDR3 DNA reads TGTGCCAGCAGCTTAGGTCCAAATCAGCCCCAGCATTTT. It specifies CASSLGPNQPQHF. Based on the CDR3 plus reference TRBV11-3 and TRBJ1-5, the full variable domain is EAGVVQSPRYKIIEKKQPVAFWCNPISGHNTLYWYLQNLGQGPELLIRYENEEAVDDSQLPKDRFSAERLKGVDSTLKIQPAELGDSAVYLCASSLGPNQPQHFGDGTRLSIL.

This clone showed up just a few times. CDR3 sequence: CAITTGTGDVYEQYF. CDR3 DNA: TGTGCCATCACCACCGGGACAGGGGACGTCTACGAGCAGTACTTC. The gene calls are TRBV10-3 and TRBJ2-7; 10 bases line up with TRBD1. The germline V gene encodes CDR1 ENHRY and CDR2 SYGVKD. Trimming cost V 7 bases and J 3 bases; bases outside gene matches: 9. This CDR3 contains 15 residues.

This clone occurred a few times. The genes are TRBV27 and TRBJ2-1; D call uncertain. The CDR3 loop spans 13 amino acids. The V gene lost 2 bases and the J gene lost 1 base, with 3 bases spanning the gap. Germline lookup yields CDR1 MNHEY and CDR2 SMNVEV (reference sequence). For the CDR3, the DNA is TGTGCCAGCAGTTTAGGTTCCTACAATGAGCAGTTCTTC. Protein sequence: CASSLGSYNEQFF.

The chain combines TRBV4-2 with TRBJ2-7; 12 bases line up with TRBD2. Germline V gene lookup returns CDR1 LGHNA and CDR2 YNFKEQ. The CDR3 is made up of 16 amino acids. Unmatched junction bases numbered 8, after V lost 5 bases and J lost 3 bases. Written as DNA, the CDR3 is TGTGCCAGCAGCACATCCGAGACTAGCGGGAGCTACGAGCAGTACTTC. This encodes CASSTSETSGSYEQYF.

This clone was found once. The CDR3 spells CASSPQMASGSTDTQYF. The CDR3 nucleotides are TGTGCCAGCTCACCACAGATGGCTAGCGGTAGCACAGATACGCAGTATTTT. The chain links TRBV18 to TRBJ2-3, with 7 bases matching TRBD2. V shed 1 base, J shed 0 bases, and the junction held 7 bases outside the gene matches. CDR1 and CDR2 (germline): KGHSH, LQKENI. The CDR3 runs to 17 residues.

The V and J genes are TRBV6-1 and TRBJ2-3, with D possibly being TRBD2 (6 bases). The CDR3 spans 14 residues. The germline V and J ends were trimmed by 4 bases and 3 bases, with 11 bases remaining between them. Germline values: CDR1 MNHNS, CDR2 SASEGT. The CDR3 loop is CASSGLVETDTQYF. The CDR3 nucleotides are TGTGCCAGCAGTGGACTAGTCGAAACAGATACGCAGTATTTT.

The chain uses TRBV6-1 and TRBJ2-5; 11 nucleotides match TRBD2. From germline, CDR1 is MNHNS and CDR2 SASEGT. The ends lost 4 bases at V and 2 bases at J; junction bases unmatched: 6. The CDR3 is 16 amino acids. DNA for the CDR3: TGTGCCAGCAGTGCGTTAGCGGGAGGGCCACAAGAGACCCAGTACTTC. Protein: CASSALAGGPQETQYF.

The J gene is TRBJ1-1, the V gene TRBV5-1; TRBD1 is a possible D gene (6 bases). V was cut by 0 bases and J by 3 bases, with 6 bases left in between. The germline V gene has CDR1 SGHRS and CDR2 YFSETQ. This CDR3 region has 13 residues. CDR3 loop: CASSLAGDTEAFF. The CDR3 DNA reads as TGCGCCAGCAGCTTGGCAGGGGACACTGAAGCTTTCTTT.